This TCR beta chain was retrieved from a study of cytomegalovirus exposure and HLA in healthy donors. PCR employed 60 Vbeta and 13 Jbeta primers. Profiling relied on immunoSEQ multiplex PCR, and the TCRdb table lists in-frame clones only, not all of them. The sample carries about 100,000 clones, 77% recorded once. V was shortened by 5 bases and J by 0 bases, with 5 bases between the two germline ends. This CDR3 is built from 12 residues. Germline lookup yields CDR1 SGHTA and CDR2 FQGNSA. Specimen: PBMCs. The rearrangement uses TRBV7-2 and TRBJ2-7; no firm D call. This sequence originates from a male donor in good health and CMV-seropositive. The DNA for the CDR3 is TGTGCCAGCAGCCTCCGCTCCTACGAGCAGTACTTC. Translating it yields CASSLRSYEQYF.